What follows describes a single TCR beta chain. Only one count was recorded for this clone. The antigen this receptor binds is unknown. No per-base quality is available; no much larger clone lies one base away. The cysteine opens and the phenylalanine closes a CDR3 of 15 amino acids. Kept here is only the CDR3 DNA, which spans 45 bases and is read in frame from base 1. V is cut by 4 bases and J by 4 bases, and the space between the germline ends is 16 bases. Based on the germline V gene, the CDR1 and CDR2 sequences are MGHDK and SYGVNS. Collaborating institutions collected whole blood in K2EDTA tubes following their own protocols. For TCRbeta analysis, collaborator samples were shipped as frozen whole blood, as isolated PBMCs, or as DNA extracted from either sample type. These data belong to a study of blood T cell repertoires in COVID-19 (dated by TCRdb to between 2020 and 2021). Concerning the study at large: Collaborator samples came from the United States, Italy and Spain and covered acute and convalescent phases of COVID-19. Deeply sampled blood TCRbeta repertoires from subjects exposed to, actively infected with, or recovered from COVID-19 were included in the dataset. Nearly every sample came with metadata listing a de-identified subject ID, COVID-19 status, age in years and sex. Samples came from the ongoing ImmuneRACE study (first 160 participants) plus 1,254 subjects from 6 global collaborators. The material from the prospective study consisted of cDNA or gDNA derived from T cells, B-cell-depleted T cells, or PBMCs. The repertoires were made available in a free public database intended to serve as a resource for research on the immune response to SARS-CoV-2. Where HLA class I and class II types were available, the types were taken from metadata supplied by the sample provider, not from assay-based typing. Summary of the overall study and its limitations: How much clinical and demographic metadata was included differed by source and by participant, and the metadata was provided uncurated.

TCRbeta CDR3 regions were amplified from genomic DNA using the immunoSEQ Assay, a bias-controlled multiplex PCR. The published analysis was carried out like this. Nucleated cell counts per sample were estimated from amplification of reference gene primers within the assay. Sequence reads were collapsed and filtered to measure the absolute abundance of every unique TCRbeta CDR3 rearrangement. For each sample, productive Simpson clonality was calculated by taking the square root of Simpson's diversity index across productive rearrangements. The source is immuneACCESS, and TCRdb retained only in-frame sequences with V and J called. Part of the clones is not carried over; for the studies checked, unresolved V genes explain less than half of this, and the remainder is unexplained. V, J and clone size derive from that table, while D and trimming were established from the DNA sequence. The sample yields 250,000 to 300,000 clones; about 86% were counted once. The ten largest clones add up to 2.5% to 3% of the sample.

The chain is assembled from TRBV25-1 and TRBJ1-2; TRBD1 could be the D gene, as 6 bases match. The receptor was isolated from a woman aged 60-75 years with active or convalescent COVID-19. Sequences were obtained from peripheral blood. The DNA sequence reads TGTGCCAGCAGTGCTCCGGGACATCCGTTCTATGGCTACACCTTC. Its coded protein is CASSAPGHPFYGYTF.